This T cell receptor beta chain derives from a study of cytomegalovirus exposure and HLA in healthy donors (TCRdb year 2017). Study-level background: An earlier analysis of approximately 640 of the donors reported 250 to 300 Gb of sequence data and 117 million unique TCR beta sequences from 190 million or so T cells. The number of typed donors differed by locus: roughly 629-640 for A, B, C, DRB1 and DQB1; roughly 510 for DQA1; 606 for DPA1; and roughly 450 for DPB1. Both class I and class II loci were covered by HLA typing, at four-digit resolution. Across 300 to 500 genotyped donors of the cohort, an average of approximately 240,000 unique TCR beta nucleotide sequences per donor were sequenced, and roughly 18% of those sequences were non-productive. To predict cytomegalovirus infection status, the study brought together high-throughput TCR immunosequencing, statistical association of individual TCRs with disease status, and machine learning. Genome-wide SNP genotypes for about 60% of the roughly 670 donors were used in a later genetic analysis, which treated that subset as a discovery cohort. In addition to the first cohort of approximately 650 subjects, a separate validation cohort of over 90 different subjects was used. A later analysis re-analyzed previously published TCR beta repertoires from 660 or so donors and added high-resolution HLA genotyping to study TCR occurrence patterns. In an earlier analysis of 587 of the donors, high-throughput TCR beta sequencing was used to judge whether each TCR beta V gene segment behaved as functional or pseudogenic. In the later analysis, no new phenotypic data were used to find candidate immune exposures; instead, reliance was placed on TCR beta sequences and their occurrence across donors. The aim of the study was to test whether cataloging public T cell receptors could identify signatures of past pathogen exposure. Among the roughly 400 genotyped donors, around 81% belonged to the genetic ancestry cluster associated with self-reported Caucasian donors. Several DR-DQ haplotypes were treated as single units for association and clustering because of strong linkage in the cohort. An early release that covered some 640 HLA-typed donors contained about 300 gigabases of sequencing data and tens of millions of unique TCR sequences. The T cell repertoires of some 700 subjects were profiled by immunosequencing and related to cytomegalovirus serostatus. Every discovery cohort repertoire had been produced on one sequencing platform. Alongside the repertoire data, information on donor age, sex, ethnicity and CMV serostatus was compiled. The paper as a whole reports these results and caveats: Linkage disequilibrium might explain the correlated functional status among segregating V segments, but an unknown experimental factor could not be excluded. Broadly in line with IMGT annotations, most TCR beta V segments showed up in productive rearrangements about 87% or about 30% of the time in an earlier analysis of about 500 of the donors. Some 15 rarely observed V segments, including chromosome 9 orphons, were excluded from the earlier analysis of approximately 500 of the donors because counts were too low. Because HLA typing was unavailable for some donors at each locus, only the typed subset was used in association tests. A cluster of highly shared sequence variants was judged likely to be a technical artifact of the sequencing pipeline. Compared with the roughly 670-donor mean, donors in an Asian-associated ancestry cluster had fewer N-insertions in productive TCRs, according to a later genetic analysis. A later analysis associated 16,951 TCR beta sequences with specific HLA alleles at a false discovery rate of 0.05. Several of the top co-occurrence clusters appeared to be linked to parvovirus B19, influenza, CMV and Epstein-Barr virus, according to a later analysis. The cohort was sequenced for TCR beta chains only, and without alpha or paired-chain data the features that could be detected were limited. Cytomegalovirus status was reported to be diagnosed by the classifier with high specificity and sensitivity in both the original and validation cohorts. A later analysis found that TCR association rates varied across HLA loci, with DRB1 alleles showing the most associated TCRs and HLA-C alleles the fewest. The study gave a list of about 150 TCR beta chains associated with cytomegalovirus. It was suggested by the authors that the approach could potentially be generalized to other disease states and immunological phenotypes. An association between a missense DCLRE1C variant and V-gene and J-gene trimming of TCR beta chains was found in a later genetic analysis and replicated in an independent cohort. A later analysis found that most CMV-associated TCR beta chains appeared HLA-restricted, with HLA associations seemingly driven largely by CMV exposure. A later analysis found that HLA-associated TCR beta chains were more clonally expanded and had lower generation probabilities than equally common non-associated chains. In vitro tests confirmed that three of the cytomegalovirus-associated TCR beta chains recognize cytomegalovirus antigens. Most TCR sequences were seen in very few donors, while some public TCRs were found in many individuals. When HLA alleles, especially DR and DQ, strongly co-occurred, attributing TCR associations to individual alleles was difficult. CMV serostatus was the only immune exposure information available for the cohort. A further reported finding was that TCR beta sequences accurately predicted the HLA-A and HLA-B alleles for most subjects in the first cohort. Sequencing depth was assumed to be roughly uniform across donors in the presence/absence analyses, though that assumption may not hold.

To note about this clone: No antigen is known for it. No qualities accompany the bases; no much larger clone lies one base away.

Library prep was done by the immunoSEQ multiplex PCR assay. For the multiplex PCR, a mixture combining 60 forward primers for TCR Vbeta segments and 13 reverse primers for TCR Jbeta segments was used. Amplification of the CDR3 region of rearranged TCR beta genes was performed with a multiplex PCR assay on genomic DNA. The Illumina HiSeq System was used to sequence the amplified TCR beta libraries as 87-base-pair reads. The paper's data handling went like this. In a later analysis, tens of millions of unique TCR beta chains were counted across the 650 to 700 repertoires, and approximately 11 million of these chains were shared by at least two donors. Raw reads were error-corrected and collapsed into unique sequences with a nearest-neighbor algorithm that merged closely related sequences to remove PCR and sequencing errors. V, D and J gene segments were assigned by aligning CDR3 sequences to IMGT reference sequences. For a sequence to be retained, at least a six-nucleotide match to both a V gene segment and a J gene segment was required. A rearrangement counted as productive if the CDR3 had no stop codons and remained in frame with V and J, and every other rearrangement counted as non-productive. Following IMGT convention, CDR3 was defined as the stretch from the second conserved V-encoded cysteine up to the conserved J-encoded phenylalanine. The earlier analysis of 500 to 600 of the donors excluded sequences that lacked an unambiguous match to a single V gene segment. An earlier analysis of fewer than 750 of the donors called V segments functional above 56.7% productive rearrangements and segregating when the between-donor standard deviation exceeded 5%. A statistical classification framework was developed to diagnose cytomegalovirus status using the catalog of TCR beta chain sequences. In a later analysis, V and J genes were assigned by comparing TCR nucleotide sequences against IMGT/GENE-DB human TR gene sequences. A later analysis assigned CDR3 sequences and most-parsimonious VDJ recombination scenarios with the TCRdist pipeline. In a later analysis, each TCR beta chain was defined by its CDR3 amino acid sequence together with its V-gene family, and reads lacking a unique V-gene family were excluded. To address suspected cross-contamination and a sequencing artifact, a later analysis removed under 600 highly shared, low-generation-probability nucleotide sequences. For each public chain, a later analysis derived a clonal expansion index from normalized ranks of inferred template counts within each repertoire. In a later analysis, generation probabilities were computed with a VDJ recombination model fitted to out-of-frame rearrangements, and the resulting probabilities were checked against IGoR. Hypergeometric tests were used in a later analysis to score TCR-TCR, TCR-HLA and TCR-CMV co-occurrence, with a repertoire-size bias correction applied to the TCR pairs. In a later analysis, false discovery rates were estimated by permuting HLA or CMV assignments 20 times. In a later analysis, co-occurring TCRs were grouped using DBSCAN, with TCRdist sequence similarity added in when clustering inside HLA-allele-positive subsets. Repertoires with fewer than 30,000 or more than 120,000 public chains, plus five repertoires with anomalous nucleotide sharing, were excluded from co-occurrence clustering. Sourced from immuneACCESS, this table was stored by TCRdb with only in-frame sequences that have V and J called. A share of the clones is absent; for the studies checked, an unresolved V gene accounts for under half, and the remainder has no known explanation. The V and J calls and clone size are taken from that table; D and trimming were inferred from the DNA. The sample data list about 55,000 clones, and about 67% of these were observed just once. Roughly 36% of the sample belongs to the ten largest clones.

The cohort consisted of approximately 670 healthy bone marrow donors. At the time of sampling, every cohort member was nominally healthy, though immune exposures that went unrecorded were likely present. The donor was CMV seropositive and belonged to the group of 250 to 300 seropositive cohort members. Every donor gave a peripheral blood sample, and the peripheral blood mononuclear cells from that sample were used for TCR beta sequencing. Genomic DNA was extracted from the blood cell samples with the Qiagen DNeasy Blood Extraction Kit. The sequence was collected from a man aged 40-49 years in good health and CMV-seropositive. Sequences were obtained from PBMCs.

CDR3 region: CASSSGTPNTGELFF. The sequenced DNA is TGTGCCAGCAGCTCCGGGACACCGAACACCGGGGAGCTGTTTTTT. This chain is built from TRBV28 and TRBJ2-2; a tentative D match to TRBD1 spans 6 bases. V lost 6 bases and J lost 0 bases; the stretch between them is 11 bases long. Counted from cysteine to phenylalanine, this CDR3 has 15 amino acids. Here the CDR3 DNA is all that survives: 45 bases in frame from base 1. The germline V gene supplies CDR1 MDHEN and CDR2 SYDVKM.